What follows describes a single T cell receptor (beta chain). This sample is part of a study of blood T cell repertoires in COVID-19. Study-level background: The cDNA or gDNA used as material had been derived from T cells, B-cell-depleted T cells, or PBMCs.

The CDR3 totals 14 residues. Germline values: CDR1 LNHNV, CDR2 YYDKDF (reference sequence). Trimming left V 1 base short and J 3 bases short, with 9 bases between. Profiled with immunoSEQ multiplex PCR; TCRdb holds only in-frame clones, not every one. The sample records some 170,000 clones, approximately 95% being singletons. The rearrangement joins TRBV15 to TRBJ1-2, with D perhaps TRBD1 (5 bases). The sequence derives from a woman aged 55-69 years with COVID-19, enrolled during active disease. Sample: peripheral blood. DNA for the CDR3: TGTGCCACCAGCAGAGGCGGGGGGTACTATGGCTACACCTTC. Its protein is CATSRGGGYYGYTF.